This T cell receptor (beta chain) was captured in a study of blood T cell repertoires in COVID-19. Per the authors' pipeline: Reference gene primer amplification gave estimated nucleated cell counts. The table came from immunoSEQ multiplex PCR; TCRdb's copy has only in-frame clones and leaves some out. V and J calls plus clone size are reproduced from that table; the DNA served to infer D and trimming. The profile covers fewer than 150,000 clones, with less than 85% appearing a single time and 8.8% taken by the ten largest. J was trimmed by 10 bases and V by 2 bases; bases with no gene match: 8. The CDR3 is 16 residues long. The germline gives CDR1 SGHNT, CDR2 YYREEE (reference sequence).

This receptor was obtained from a woman aged 80 or older in a cohort sampled during active or convalescent COVID-19. This chain connects TRBV5-4 to TRBJ2-1, with 14 bases that match TRBD2. The material sequenced was peripheral blood. Written as DNA, the CDR3 is TGTGCCAGCAGCTTAATGACTAGCGGGGGGGCCCGGGAGCAGTTCTTC. The encoded protein is CASSLMTSGGAREQFF.